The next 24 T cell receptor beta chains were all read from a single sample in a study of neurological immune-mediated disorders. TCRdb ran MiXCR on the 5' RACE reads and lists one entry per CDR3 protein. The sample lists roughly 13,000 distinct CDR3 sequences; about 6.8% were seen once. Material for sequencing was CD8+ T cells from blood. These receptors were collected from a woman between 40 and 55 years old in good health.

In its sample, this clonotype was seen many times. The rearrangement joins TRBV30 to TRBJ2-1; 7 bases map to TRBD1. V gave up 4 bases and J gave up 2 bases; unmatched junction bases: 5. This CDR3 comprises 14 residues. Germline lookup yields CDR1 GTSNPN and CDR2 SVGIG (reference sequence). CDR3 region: CAWTAGGTYNEQFF. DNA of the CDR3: TGTGCCTGGACCGCAGGGGGAACCTACAATGAGCAGTTCTTC.

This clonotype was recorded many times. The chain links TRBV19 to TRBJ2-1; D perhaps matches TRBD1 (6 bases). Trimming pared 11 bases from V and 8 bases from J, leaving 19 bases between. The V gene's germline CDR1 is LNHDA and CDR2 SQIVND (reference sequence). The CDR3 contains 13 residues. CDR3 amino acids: CAGPGTAGDEQFF. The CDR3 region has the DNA TGTGCCGGACCAGGGACGGCAGGGGATGAGCAGTTCTTC.

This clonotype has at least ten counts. DNA for the CDR3: TGTGCCAGCAGCGACGAGGAGACAGGGGGCGAGCAGTACTTC. This codes for CASSDEETGGEQYF. The V gene is TRBV7-9, the J gene TRBJ2-7; 9 bases align to TRBD1. CDR3 length: 14 amino acids. Germline CDR1 reads SEHNR; CDR2 reads FQNEAQ (reference sequence). The J segment lost 6 bases and the V segment lost 5 bases, leaving 8 bases of the junction unmatched.

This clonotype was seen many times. The CDR3 DNA sequence: TGTGCCAGCAGCCCTGCCAGAAATGAGCAGTTCTTC. Encoded protein: CASSPARNEQFF. The chain couples TRBV5-5 to TRBJ2-1; D not resolved. This CDR3 comprises 12 residues. Germline CDR1 reads SGHKS; CDR2 reads YYEKEE (reference sequence). Trimming pared 4 bases from V and 7 bases from J, leaving 9 bases between.

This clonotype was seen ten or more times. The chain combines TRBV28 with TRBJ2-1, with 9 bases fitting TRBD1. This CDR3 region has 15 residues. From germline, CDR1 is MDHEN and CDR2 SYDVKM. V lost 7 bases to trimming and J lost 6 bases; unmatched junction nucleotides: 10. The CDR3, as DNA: TGTGCCAGCACCCTCCTCCGGGACAGGGTCAATGAGCAGTTCTTC. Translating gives CASTLLRDRVNEQFF.

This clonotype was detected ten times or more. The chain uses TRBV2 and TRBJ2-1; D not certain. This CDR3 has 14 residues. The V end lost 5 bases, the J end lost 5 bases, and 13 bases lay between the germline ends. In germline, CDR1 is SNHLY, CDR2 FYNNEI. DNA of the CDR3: TGTGCCAGCAGTCCACATTATACTAACAATGAGCAGTTCTTC. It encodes CASSPHYTNNEQFF.

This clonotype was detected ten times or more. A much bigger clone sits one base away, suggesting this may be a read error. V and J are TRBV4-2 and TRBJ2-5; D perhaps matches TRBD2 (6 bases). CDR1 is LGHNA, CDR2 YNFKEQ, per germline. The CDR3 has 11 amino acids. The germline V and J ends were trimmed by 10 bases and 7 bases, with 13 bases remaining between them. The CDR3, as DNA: TGTGCCAACAGTCCCGGGGGGACCCAGTACTTC. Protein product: CANSPGGTQYF.

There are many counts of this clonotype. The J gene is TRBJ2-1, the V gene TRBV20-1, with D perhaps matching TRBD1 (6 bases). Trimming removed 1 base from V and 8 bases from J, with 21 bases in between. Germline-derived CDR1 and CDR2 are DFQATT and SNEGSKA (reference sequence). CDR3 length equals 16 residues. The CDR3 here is CSARALYLQGVDEQFF. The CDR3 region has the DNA TGCAGTGCTAGAGCCCTATACCTACAGGGTGTGGATGAGCAGTTCTTC.

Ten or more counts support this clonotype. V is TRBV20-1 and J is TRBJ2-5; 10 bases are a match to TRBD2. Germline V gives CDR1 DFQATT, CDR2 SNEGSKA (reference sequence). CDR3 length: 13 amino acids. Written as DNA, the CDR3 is TGCACTAGGCCGGGACTAGCGAAAAAGACCCAGTACTTC. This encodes CTRPGLAKKTQYF.

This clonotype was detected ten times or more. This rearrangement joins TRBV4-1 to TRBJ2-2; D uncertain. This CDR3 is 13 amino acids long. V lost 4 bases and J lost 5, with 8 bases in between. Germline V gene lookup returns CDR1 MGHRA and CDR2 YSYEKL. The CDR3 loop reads CASSPRATGELFF. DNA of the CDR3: TGCGCCAGCAGCCCCCGGGCAACCGGGGAGCTGTTTTTT.

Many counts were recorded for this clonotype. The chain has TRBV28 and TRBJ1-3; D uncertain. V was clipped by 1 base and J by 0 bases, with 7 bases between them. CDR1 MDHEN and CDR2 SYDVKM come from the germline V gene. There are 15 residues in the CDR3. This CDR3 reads CASSLSLTSGNTIYF. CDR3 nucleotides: TGTGCCAGCAGTTTATCCCTTACCTCTGGAAACACCATATATTTT.

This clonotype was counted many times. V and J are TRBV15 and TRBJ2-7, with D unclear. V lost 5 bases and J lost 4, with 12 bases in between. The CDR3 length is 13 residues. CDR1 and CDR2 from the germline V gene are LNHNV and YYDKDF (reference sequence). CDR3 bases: TGTGCCACCAGCGCGGCCGCCCTATACGAGCAGTACTTC. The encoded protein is CATSAAALYEQYF.

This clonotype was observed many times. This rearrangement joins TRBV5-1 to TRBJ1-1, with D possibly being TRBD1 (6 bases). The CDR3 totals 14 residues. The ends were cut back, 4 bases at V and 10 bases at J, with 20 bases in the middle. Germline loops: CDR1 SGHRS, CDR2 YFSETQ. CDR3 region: CASSATTGLNGAFF. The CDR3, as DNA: TGCGCCAGCAGCGCCACGACAGGTCTAAATGGAGCTTTCTTT.

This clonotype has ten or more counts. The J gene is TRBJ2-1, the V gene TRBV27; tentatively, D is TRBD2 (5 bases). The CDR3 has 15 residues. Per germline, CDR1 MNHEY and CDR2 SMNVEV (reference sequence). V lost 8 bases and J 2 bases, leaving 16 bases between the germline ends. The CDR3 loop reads CASARIASAYNEQFF. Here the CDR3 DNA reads TGTGCCAGCGCCCGTATAGCGTCAGCCTACAATGAGCAGTTCTTC.

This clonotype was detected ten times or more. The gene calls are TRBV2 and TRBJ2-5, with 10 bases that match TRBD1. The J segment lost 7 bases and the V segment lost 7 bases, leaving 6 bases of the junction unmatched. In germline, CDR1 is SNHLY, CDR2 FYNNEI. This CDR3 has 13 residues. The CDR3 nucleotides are TGTGCCAGCAAGCCGGGACAGGGGTTGACCCAGTACTTC. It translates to CASKPGQGLTQYF.

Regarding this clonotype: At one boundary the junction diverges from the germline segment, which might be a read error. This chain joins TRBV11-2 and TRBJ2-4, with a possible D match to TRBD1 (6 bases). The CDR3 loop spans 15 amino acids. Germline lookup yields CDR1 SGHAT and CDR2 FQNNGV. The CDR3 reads CVSRDTGLAKNIQYF. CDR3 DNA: TGTGTCAGCAGAGATACAGGGTTAGCAAAAAACATTCAGTACTTC. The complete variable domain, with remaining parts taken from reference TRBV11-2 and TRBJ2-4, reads EAGVAQSPRYKIIEKRQSVAFWCNPISGHATLYWYQQILGQGPKLLIQFQNNGVVDDSQLPKDRFSAERLKGVDSTLKIQPAKLEDSAVYLCVSRDTGLAKNIQYFGAGTRLSVL.

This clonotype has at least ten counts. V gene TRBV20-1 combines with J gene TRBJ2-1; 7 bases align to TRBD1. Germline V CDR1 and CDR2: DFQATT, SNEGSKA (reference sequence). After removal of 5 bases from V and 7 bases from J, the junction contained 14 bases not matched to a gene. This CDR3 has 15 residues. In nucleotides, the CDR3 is TGCAGTGCTTACCACCGGGACAGAACCGGGAATGAGCAGTTCTTC. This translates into CSAYHRDRTGNEQFF.

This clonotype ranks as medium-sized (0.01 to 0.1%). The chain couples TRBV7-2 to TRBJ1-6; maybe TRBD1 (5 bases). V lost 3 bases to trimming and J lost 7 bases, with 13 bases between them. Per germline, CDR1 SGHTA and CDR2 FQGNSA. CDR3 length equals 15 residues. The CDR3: CASSFERGRNSPLHF. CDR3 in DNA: TGTGCCAGCAGCTTCGAGAGGGGCAGGAATTCACCCCTCCACTTT. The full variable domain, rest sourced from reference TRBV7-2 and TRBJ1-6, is GAGVSQSPSNKVTEKGKDVELRCDPISGHTALYWYRQSLGQGLEFLIYFQGNSAPDKSGLPSDRFSAERTGGSVSTLTIQRTQQEDSAVYLCASSFERGRNSPLHFGNGTRLTVT.

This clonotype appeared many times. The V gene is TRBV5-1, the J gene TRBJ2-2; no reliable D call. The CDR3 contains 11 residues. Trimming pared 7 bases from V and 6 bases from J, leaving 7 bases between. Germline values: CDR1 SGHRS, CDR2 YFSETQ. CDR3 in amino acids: CASGISGELFF. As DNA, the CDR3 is TGCGCCAGCGGGATCTCCGGGGAGCTGTTTTTT.

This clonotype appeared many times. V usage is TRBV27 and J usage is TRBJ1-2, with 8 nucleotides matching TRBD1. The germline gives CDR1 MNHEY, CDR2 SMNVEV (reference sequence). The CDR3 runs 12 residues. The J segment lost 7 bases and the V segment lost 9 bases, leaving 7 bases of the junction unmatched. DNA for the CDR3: TGTGCCAGTAGACAGGGGTTCTCTGGCTACACCTTC. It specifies CASRQGFSGYTF.

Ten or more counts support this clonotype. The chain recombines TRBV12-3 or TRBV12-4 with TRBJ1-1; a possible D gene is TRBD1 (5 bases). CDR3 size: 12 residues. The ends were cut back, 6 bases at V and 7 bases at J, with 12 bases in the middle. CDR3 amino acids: CASSPGTDEAFF. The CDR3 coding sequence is TGTGCCAGCAGCCCCGGGACGGATGAAGCTTTCTTT.

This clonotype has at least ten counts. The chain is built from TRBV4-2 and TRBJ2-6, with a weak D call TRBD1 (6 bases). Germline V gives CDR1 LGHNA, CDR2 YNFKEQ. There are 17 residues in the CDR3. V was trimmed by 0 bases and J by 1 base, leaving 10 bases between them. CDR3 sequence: CASSQDHQGSGANVLTF. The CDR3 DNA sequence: TGTGCCAGCAGCCAAGATCATCAGGGGTCTGGGGCCAACGTCCTGACTTTC.

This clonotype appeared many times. The DNA for the CDR3 is TGTGCCAGCAGTTTTTTCGCACCTAACACCGGGGAGCTGTTTTTT. This codes for CASSFFAPNTGELFF. This chain uses TRBV27 with TRBJ2-2; D uncertain. Per the germline V gene, CDR1 is MNHEY and CDR2 is SMNVEV (reference sequence). The CDR3 is 15 amino acids. The V end lost 3 bases, the J end lost 2 bases, and 10 bases lay between the germline ends.

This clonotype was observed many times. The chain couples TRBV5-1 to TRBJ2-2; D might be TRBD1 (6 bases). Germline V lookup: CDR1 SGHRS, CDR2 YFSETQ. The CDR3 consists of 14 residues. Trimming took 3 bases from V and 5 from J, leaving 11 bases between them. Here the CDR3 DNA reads TGCGCCAGCAGCTACGGGACAATAACCGGGGAGCTGTTTTTT. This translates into CASSYGTITGELFF. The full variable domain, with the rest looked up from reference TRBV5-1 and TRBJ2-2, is KAGVTQTPRYLIKTRGQQVTLSCSPISGHRSVSWYQQTPGQGLQFLFEYFSETQRNKGNFPGRFSGRQFSNSRSEMNVSTLELGDSALYLCASSYGTITGELFFGEGSRLTVL.